The 30 T cell receptor beta chains in this list originate from one sample, sequenced in a study of a mutant IDH1 vaccine in newly diagnosed glioma. The protocol was immunoSEQ multiplex PCR, while the TCRdb copy is restricted to in-frame clones and leaves out a portion. The profile shows around 37,000 clones, more than 90% of them singletons. The time point denotes: baseline, week 1 (first vaccination visit). Regarding treatment: pre-vaccination baseline after standard-of-care therapy. The specimen comprised PBMCs, sampled from a glioma patient treated with radiotherapy, temozolomide or both. The receptors were gathered from a man aged 18 to 29 with glioma.

The CDR3 region is CSVEEPNLRTEAFF. For the CDR3, the DNA is TGCAGCGTTGAAGAGCCTAATCTCAGGACTGAAGCTTTCTTT. This chain joins TRBV29-1 and TRBJ1-1; D is uncertain. Trimming removed 0 bases from V and 5 bases from J, with 13 bases in between. Germline V gene sequence: CDR1 SQVTM, CDR2 ANQGSEA. The CDR3 spans 14 residues.

The genes are TRBV6-6 and TRBJ2-7, with 8 bases matching TRBD2. The ends lost 0 bases at V and 2 bases at J; junction bases unmatched: 6. Germline-derived CDR1 and CDR2 are MNHNY and SVGAGI (reference sequence). CDR3 length: 16 residues. The CDR3 here is CASSYSRAGGTYEQYF. DNA of the CDR3: TGTGCCAGCAGTTACTCGAGGGCGGGAGGCACCTACGAGCAGTACTTC.

This chain connects TRBV2 to TRBJ1-1; 8 positions agree with TRBD1. After removal of 4 bases from V and 4 bases from J, the junction contained 14 bases not matched to a gene. Germline CDR1 SNHLY, CDR2 FYNNEI. The CDR3 loop spans 17 amino acids. In DNA, the CDR3 is TGTGCCAGCAGTGGCGGACAGGGTAGGGCCAAGGGCACTGAAGCTTTCTTT. It codes for CASSGGQGRAKGTEAFF.

This clone has more than one count but fewer than ten. The chain carries TRBV2 and TRBJ1-1; no reliable D call. V lost 2 bases, J lost 3 bases, and 10 bases lay in between. The CDR3 loop spans 14 amino acids. CDR1 SNHLY and CDR2 FYNNEI come from the germline V gene. The CDR3 DNA reads TGTGCCAGCAGTGAAACCCTCAAGGACACTGAAGCTTTCTTT. Translating it yields CASSETLKDTEAFF.

The rearrangement joins TRBV11-3 to TRBJ2-1, with 9 bases identical to TRBD2. From germline, CDR1 is SGHNT and CDR2 YENEEA. This CDR3 is built from 16 residues. The V and J ends lost 5 bases and 3 bases, in that order; junction bases with no gene match: 8. The DNA of the CDR3 is TGTGCCAGCAGCCCCTCAAGTAGCGGGAGCTACAATGAGCAGTTCTTC. This sequence encodes CASSPSSSGSYNEQFF.

The chain couples TRBV28 to TRBJ2-3, with D unresolved. V lost 2 bases and J 2 bases, leaving 11 bases between the germline ends. Looked up from germline, CDR1 is MDHEN and CDR2 is SYDVKM. CDR3 length: 15 amino acids. The CDR3 nucleotides read TGTGCCAGCAGTTTACCCTCTCCGTTCACAGATACGCAGTATTTT. The encoded protein is CASSLPSPFTDTQYF.

This chain links TRBV5-4 with TRBJ2-7, with D perhaps TRBD1 or TRBD2 (6 bases each). The length of the CDR3 is 14 residues. The V gene's germline CDR1 is SGHNT and CDR2 YYREEE (reference sequence). V was pared by 4 bases and J by 2 bases, with 13 bases between. Here the CDR3 DNA reads TGTGCCAGCAGCCCCAGGGGAGGCACCTACGAGCAGTACTTC. This codes for CASSPRGGTYEQYF.

This chain uses TRBV7-2 with TRBJ1-6; D is possibly TRBD1 (6 bases). The CDR3 spans 17 residues. The germline gives CDR1 SGHTA, CDR2 FQGNSA. V was clipped by 5 bases and J by 5 bases, with 19 bases between them. Here the CDR3 DNA reads TGTGCCAGCAGCCCCAAGACAGGATCCGTTAATAATTCACCCCTCCACTTT. As protein: CASSPKTGSVNNSPLHF.

This chain joins TRBV7-8 and TRBJ2-5; possible D gene TRBD2, 7 bases. Germline V gene data show CDR1 as SGHVS and CDR2 as FQNEAQ. Trimming shortened V by 5 bases and J by 5 bases, and 27 bases separated the two germline ends. The CDR3 contains 18 residues. In DNA form, the CDR3 reads TGTGCCAGCAGCCGGGGTCGACTGGGGGCGGGAGTCGGGGAGACCCAGTACTTC. Translating gives CASSRGRLGAGVGETQYF.

This clone was seen a single time. The chain joins TRBV4-3 to TRBJ2-1, with D uncertain. Germline-derived CDR1 and CDR2 are LGHNA and YSLEER. The ends were cut back, 0 bases at V and 8 bases at J, with 14 bases in the middle. This CDR3 spans 15 amino acids. Written as DNA, the CDR3 is TGCGCCAGCAGCCAAGACTCCCGAACGTCCCATGAGCAGTTCTTC. Translated: CASSQDSRTSHEQFF.

The chain employs TRBV30 and TRBJ1-2, with D possibly matching TRBD1 (5 bases). Germline CDR1 reads GTSNPN; CDR2 reads SVGIG (reference sequence). V was shortened by 0 bases and J by 0 bases, with 14 bases between the two germline ends. This CDR3 comprises 16 residues. The CDR3 spells CAWSVPPGRANYGYTF. Written as DNA, the CDR3 is TGTGCCTGGAGTGTACCTCCAGGGAGAGCTAACTATGGCTACACCTTC.

The rearrangement joins TRBV7-2 to TRBJ2-7, with 13 positions matching TRBD2. The CDR3 totals 14 residues. Germline V gene data show CDR1 as SGHTA and CDR2 as FQGNSA. V was pared by 9 bases and J by 7 bases, with 9 bases of the junction left unmatched. For the CDR3, the DNA is TGTGCCAGTACTAGCGGGAGGGCCGCGGGGGAGCAGTACTTC. Amino acid sequence: CASTSGRAAGEQYF.

The genes are TRBV7-6 and TRBJ2-3; D gene uncertain. Trimming shortened V by 3 bases and J by 4 bases, and 14 bases separated the two germline ends. This CDR3 region has 15 residues. The germline V gene encodes CDR1 SGHVS and CDR2 FNYEAQ. CDR3 residues: CASSLFPQNPDTQYF. For the CDR3, the DNA is TGTGCCAGCAGCTTGTTTCCTCAAAATCCAGATACGCAGTATTTT.

For the CDR3, the DNA is TGCGCCAGCAGCCAGTCGACAGGGAAGAGCTCTGGGGCCAACGTCCTGACTTTC. It translates to CASSQSTGKSSGANVLTF. The chain carries TRBV4-3 and TRBJ2-6; 7 bases fit TRBD1. This CDR3 spans 18 amino acids. Germline trimming cut 3 bases from V and 0 bases from J; bases unmatched to any gene: 8. CDR1 is LGHNA and CDR2 is YSLEER in the germline V gene.

This chain links TRBV10-3 with TRBJ2-2; 9 bases align to TRBD1. The V segment lost 11 bases and the J segment 1 base; nucleotides outside the gene matches: 2. This CDR3 region has 13 residues. Germline loops: CDR1 ENHRY, CDR2 SYGVKD. The CDR3 loop is CALGQGNTGELFF. CDR3 in DNA: TGTGCCCTGGGACAGGGGAACACCGGGGAGCTGTTTTTT.

V and J are TRBV28 and TRBJ2-2, with no clear D. Per germline, CDR1 MDHEN and CDR2 SYDVKM. Trimming took 5 bases from V and 7 from J, leaving 5 bases between them. This CDR3 has 11 amino acids. The CDR3 coding sequence is TGTGCCAGCAGTGGGTACGGGGAGCTGTTTTTT. Protein: CASSGYGELFF.

The chain is built from TRBV7-2 and TRBJ1-2, with 8 bases that match TRBD1. The trim removed 6 bases at V and 3 bases at J, leaving 9 bases unmatched. Germline lookup yields CDR1 SGHTA and CDR2 FQGNSA. This CDR3 comprises 15 residues. DNA of the CDR3: TGTGCCAGCAGGTCGGACCGGACAGGGCACTATGGCTACACCTTC. This sequence encodes CASRSDRTGHYGYTF.

V and J are TRBV4-3 and TRBJ1-3, with D unclear. This CDR3 has 20 residues. V was cut by 0 bases and J by 0 bases, with 21 bases left in between. CDR1 LGHNA and CDR2 YSLEER come from the germline V gene. As DNA, the CDR3 is TGCGCCAGCAGCCAAGACCTCAAAACGTCTCGGGCTACCTCTGGAAACACCATATATTTT. Translating it yields CASSQDLKTSRATSGNTIYF.

This chain connects TRBV5-6 to TRBJ2-4; D call uncertain. The CDR3 totals 15 residues. The germline V gene encodes CDR1 SGHDT and CDR2 YYEEEE. The germline V and J ends were trimmed by 6 bases and 1 base, with 14 bases remaining between them. In DNA form, the CDR3 reads TGTGCCAGCACCGTTGGTCCTGTTGCCAAAAACATTCAGTACTTC. Its protein is CASTVGPVAKNIQYF.

The chain joins TRBV5-1 to TRBJ2-5; D is unclear. This CDR3 is 11 amino acids long. Trimming removed 3 bases from V and 0 bases from J, with 0 bases in between. CDR1 SGHRS and CDR2 YFSETQ come from the germline V gene. The CDR3 region is CASSYQETQYF. In nucleotides, the CDR3 is TGCGCCAGCAGCTACCAAGAGACCCAGTACTTC.

This sequence joins TRBV2 and TRBJ2-1; TRBD2 matches 12 bases. V was clipped by 4 bases and J by 2 bases; unmatched bases: 21. Looked up from germline, CDR1 is SNHLY and CDR2 is FYNNEI. The CDR3 is 22 residues long. CDR3 sequence: CASSANDPPHRLAGAPYNEQFF. CDR3 nucleotides: TGTGCCAGCAGTGCCAATGACCCCCCCCATCGACTAGCGGGAGCGCCCTACAATGAGCAGTTCTTC.

V is TRBV2 and J is TRBJ2-1; 8 bases agree with TRBD2. Germline V gene sequence: CDR1 SNHLY, CDR2 FYNNEI. V lost 7 bases and J lost 8; bases outside the gene matches: 7. This CDR3 contains 13 residues. Written as DNA, the CDR3 is TGTGCCAGCAAGAAGCGGGAGAGGGATGAGCAGTTCTTC. Encoded protein: CASKKRERDEQFF. The whole variable domain, remainder taken from reference TRBV2 and TRBJ2-1, is EPEVTQTPSHQVTQMGQEVILRCVPISNHLYFYWYRQILGQKVEFLVSFYNNEISEKSEIFDDQFSVERPDGSNFTLKIRSTKLEDSAMYFCASKKRERDEQFFGPGTRLTVL.

The J gene is TRBJ2-5, the V gene TRBV18; 14 positions agree with TRBD2. Germline loops: CDR1 KGHSH, CDR2 LQKENI. This CDR3 has 18 amino acids. V dropped 3 bases and J dropped 2; count of bases not matched to a gene: 8. CDR3 region: CASSPLTSGRALQETQYF. CDR3 nucleotides: TGTGCCAGCTCACCGCTGACTAGCGGGAGGGCCCTACAAGAGACCCAGTACTTC.

The gene calls are TRBV6-6 and TRBJ2-2; the match to TRBD1 covers 8 bases. Germline loops: CDR1 MNHNY, CDR2 SVGAGI (reference sequence). The CDR3 spans 15 residues. Losses at the gene ends were 2 bases for V and 7 bases for J; bases not matched to a gene: 6. The CDR3 here is CASSYTRQGYGELFF. CDR3 coding DNA: TGTGCCAGCAGTTACACGCGACAGGGGTACGGGGAGCTGTTTTTT.

The chain combines TRBV30 with TRBJ1-1; D call uncertain. The CDR3 runs to 13 residues. V lost 3 bases and J lost 0, with 8 bases in between. Germline V CDR1 and CDR2: GTSNPN, SVGIG (reference sequence). CDR3 region: CAWSPGMNTEAFF. In DNA form, the CDR3 reads TGTGCCTGGAGCCCCGGAATGAACACTGAAGCTTTCTTT.

The CDR3 bases are TGTGCCAGCAGTTTGGGACAGTCGAACACTGAAGCTTTCTTT. Translation: CASSLGQSNTEAFF. The chain employs TRBV25-1 and TRBJ1-1, with 7 nucleotides matching TRBD1. From germline, CDR1 is MGHDK and CDR2 SYGVNS. V lost 5 bases and J lost 1; bases outside the gene matches: 4. There are 14 residues in the CDR3. Based on the CDR3 plus reference TRBV25-1 and TRBJ1-1, the full variable domain is EADIYQTPRYLVIGTGKKITLECSQTMGHDKMYWYQQDPGMELHLIHYSYGVNSTEKGDLSSESTVSRIRTEHFPLTLESARPSHTSQYLCASSLGQSNTEAFFGQGTRLTVV.

The count of this clone is one. The rearrangement uses TRBV30 and TRBJ2-7; D not resolved. CDR1 is GTSNPN, CDR2 SVGIG, per germline (reference sequence). Deletions cut 2 bases from V and 6 bases from J, with 14 bases between. The CDR3 is 13 residues long. Written as DNA, the CDR3 is TGTGCCTGGAGTCCCCGGACCGCGGCCGAGCAGTACTTC. Amino acid sequence: CAWSPRTAAEQYF.

The table lists this clone with a count of one. The chain joins TRBV28 to TRBJ1-2; TRBD1 matches 8 bases. The CDR3 covers 14 residues. J gave up 6 bases and V 5 bases, and 8 bases lay outside the gene matches. Germline CDR1 and CDR2: MDHEN and SYDVKM. The CDR3 is CASSATGTGHGYTF. In DNA form, the CDR3 reads TGTGCCAGCAGTGCGACCGGGACAGGCCATGGCTACACCTTC.

This clone was observed once. CDR3 coding DNA: TGTGCCAGCAGCCGAGGGGGGGATCAGCCCCAGCATTTT. Protein product: CASSRGGDQPQHF. V gene TRBV5-5 combines with J gene TRBJ1-5; weak D call: TRBD1 (6 bases). Germline values: CDR1 SGHKS, CDR2 YYEKEE (reference sequence). V was clipped by 4 bases and J by 5 bases, with 10 bases between them. The CDR3 sequence is 13 residues long.

This clone was detected only once. V gene TRBV7-9 combines with J gene TRBJ1-1; D possibly corresponds to TRBD1 (6 bases). V was trimmed by 3 bases and J by 6 bases, leaving 14 bases between them. CDR3 size: 14 residues. Germline V gene sequence: CDR1 SEHNR, CDR2 FQNEAQ (reference sequence). CDR3 residues: CASSFERTASEAFF. Written as DNA, the CDR3 is TGTGCCAGCAGCTTTGAGAGGACAGCCTCTGAAGCTTTCTTT.